The clone carrying this T cell receptor (beta chain) came up a few times. Its antigen remains unknown. These data are taken from a study of T cell repertoires in cytomegalovirus infection. Looking at the study overall: A matching HLA type, together with CMV infection, was signaled by public TCR beta signatures. Study-wide results and limits: The ex vivo response showed dominance by HLA-C-restricted CMV-specific TCR beta clonotypes.

TCRdb re-analysed the reads in MiXCR, keeping a single row per CDR3 protein. Among more than 650,000 distinct CDR3 sequences listed, 35% were seen once. The TCR originated in a human donor in good health (CMV status not recorded). Some clones in this sample may be carry-over from other donors' samples. The sequencing input was PBMCs.

The CDR3 protein is CASGRDRSSLLFF. The CDR3 DNA is TGTGCCAGCGGCCGGGACAGGTCTTCCCTACTGTTTTTT. The chain joins TRBV27 to TRBJ1-4; 8 bases are shared with TRBD1. Trimming cost V 8 bases and J 13 bases; bases outside gene matches: 12. CDR3 length: 13 residues. CDR1 MNHEY and CDR2 SMNVEV come from the germline V gene (reference sequence).